Listed below are T cell receptor beta chains from one sample, sequenced in a study of PD-L1 blockade in urothelial cancer. Here immunoSEQ multiplex PCR was the method, and the copy in TCRdb shows in-frame clones only, minus some. The sample consists of around 40,000 clones, approximately 91% of them appearing once. Sequenced material: PBMCs, taken around atezolizumab (anti-PD-L1) treatment. These receptors originate from a woman aged 55-69 years with urothelial cancer. Each CDR3 is given without its conserved first and last residue. Each record gives: J gene, V gene, CDR3 protein.

TRBJ2-3 | TRBV7-9 | ASSHLRDTQY
TRBJ1-1 | TRBV27 | ASSPDPPGANTEAF
TRBJ1-5 | TRBV27 | ASSLGTGGEQPQH
TRBJ2-7 | TRBV5-4 | ASSSKNRLADTYEQY
TRBJ2-3 | TRBV19 | ASRPGGTDTQY
TRBJ2-5 | TRBV7-2 | ASSSLGRGELETQY
TRBJ2-7 | TRBV27 | ASSLSRRSYEQY
TRBJ2-4 | TRBV28 | ASSLRTGGALAKNIQY
TRBJ1-2 | TRBV28 | ASSFYPGRDRINYGYT
TRBJ1-4 | TRBV5-1 | ASSAGTAGTNEKLF
TRBJ2-3 | TRBV6-1 | ASSEPLAASTDTQY
TRBJ2-1 | TRBV9 | ASSVARSSYNEQF
TRBJ1-3 | TRBV28 | ASRKTGSIAGNTIY
TRBJ2-7 | TRBV5-1 | ASSLEQEVRAGVYEQY
TRBJ1-2 | TRBV28 | ASKEAGQGGGYT
TRBJ2-2 | TRBV28 | ASSTENRGGELF
TRBJ1-4 | TRBV28 | ASSSGSATNEKLF
TRBJ1-5 | TRBV7-3 | ASSTTGDQPQH
TRBJ2-2 | TRBV6-5 | ASSYGAHTGELF
TRBJ2-7 | TRBV4-3 | ASSQGTGLSSYEQY
TRBJ2-3 | TRBV5-1 | ASSLFGSHGRTDTQY
TRBJ1-2 | TRBV5-1 | ASSLGGSNYGYT
TRBJ2-3 | TRBV25-1 | ASSELGGQGADTQY
TRBJ2-1 | TRBV5-1 | ASSLASRAASGRDEQF
TRBJ1-4 | TRBV7-2 | ASSLNRAGEKLF
TRBJ2-1 | TRBV27 | ASSFGAGLNHNEQF
TRBJ1-4 | TRBV28 | ASSFFASLGRTNEKLF
TRBJ2-1 | TRBV27 | ASSLSGRYNEQF
TRBJ1-2 | TRBV6-5 | ASSSQTGYGYT
TRBJ1-2 | TRBV28 | ASSLERGYGYT
TRBJ1-4 | TRBV9 | ASSVGPAGWGEKLF
TRBJ2-1 | TRBV7-9 | ASREGAYNEQF
TRBJ1-2 | TRBV28 | AGGFQLGYGYT
TRBJ2-4 | TRBV15 | ATSRVTSGVRLAKNIQY
TRBJ2-3 | TRBV9 | ASSVGSAAPGDTQY
TRBJ2-7 | TRBV6-5 | ASSYRGRKDSYEQY
TRBJ2-7 | TRBV25-1 | ASSEGLAGEQY
TRBJ2-1 | TRBV5-4 | ASSLSSGSYNEQF
TRBJ2-3 | TRBV5-6 | ASSFARTGAITDTQY
TRBJ1-3 | TRBV28 | ASSSRARERGNTIY
TRBJ2-3 | TRBV9 | ASSVEMGLAHTDTQY
TRBJ1-1 | TRBV2 | ASSDQGAYTEAF
TRBJ1-1 | TRBV7-9 | ASSLGGATEAF
TRBJ2-5 | TRBV5-1 | ASSRRSGRAAGETQY
TRBJ1-3 | TRBV5-1 | ASSRGQFLSSGNTIY